This is a list of T cell receptor beta chains from one sample in a study of shared clonotypes between healthy human individuals. The assay was immunoSEQ multiplex PCR, and TCRdb's table has in-frame clones only and misses some. The sample includes a few million clones, more than 80% seen only once; the top ten take roughly 0.13%. The specimen sequenced was naive CD4+ T cells sorted from blood. Receptors originate from a man between 18 and 35 years old in good health. Both conserved end residues are part of each CDR3. A D gene is named only where the DNA matches it firmly. Not every row has a clone size; where given, it reads once, few, many or a size class.

abundance: .; v_gene: TRBV27; d_gene: .; j_gene: TRBJ2-4; CDR3aa: CASSVAVAKNIQYF; CDR3nt: TGTGCCAGCTCCGTGGCGGTAGCCAAAAACATTCAGTACTTC
abundance: .; v_gene: TRBV7-2; d_gene: .; j_gene: TRBJ1-5; CDR3aa: CASSLGTGVNQPQHF; CDR3nt: TGTGCCAGCAGCTTAGGGACTGGGGTCAATCAGCCCCAGCATTTT
abundance: once; v_gene: TRBV7-8; d_gene: .; j_gene: TRBJ1-6; CDR3aa: CASSLLYNSPLHF; CDR3nt: TGTGCCAGCAGCCTACTCTATAATTCACCCCTCCACTTT
abundance: .; v_gene: TRBV7-2; d_gene: .; j_gene: TRBJ1-4; CDR3aa: CASSLGTKEKLFF; CDR3nt: TGTGCCAGCAGCTTAGGGACTAAAGAAAAACTGTTTTTT
abundance: .; v_gene: TRBV2; d_gene: .; j_gene: TRBJ1-6; CDR3aa: CAGRNSYNSPLHF; CDR3nt: TGTGCCGGGAGGAACTCCTATAATTCACCCCTCCACTTT
abundance: .; v_gene: TRBV11-2; d_gene: .; j_gene: TRBJ1-2; CDR3aa: CASSFSANYGYTF; CDR3nt: TGTGCCAGCAGCTTTTCAGCCAACTATGGCTACACCTTC
abundance: .; v_gene: TRBV5-4; d_gene: TRBD2; j_gene: TRBJ2-7; CDR3aa: CASSPGLVGEQYF; CDR3nt: TGTGCCAGCAGCCCGGGACTAGTGGGCGAGCAGTACTTC
abundance: .; v_gene: TRBV6-5; d_gene: .; j_gene: TRBJ2-7; CDR3aa: CASSYSGTGLYEQYF; CDR3nt: TGTGCCAGCAGTTACTCCGGGACTGGTCTATACGAGCAGTACTTC
abundance: .; v_gene: TRBV19; d_gene: TRBD1; j_gene: TRBJ2-7; CDR3aa: CATRTGKSYEQYF; CDR3nt: TGTGCCACCAGGACAGGGAAAAGCTACGAGCAGTACTTC
abundance: .; v_gene: TRBV11-3; d_gene: TRBD1; j_gene: TRBJ2-3; CDR3aa: CASSLDRSTDTQYF; CDR3nt: TGTGCCAGCAGCTTGGACAGGAGCACAGATACGCAGTATTTT
abundance: .; v_gene: TRBV5-4; d_gene: .; j_gene: TRBJ2-5; CDR3aa: CASTVGGPSQETQYF; CDR3nt: TGTGCCAGCACGGTAGGCGGGCCATCCCAAGAGACCCAGTACTTC
abundance: .; v_gene: TRBV5-1; d_gene: TRBD2; j_gene: TRBJ2-3; CDR3aa: CASSLALAGADTQYF; CDR3nt: TGCGCCAGCAGCTTGGCACTAGCGGGAGCAGATACGCAGTATTTT
abundance: .; v_gene: TRBV6-5; d_gene: .; j_gene: TRBJ2-5; CDR3aa: CASSYRQVQETQYF; CDR3nt: TGTGCCAGCAGTTATCGACAGGTGCAAGAGACCCAGTACTTC
abundance: .; v_gene: TRBV11-2; d_gene: .; j_gene: TRBJ2-7; CDR3aa: CASGSSYEQYF; CDR3nt: TGTGCCAGCGGCAGTTCCTACGAGCAGTACTTC
abundance: .; v_gene: TRBV10-3; d_gene: .; j_gene: TRBJ1-2; CDR3aa: CAISEGVGGYTF; CDR3nt: TGTGCCATCAGTGAAGGGGTCGGGGGCTACACCTTC
abundance: .; v_gene: TRBV5-5; d_gene: TRBD1; j_gene: TRBJ1-5; CDR3aa: CASSSWTGRNQPQHF; CDR3nt: TGTGCCAGCAGCTCATGGACAGGGCGCAATCAGCCCCAGCATTTT
abundance: .; v_gene: TRBV6-5; d_gene: .; j_gene: TRBJ2-4; CDR3aa: CASRTGQGIQYF; CDR3nt: TGTGCCAGCAGAACGGGACAAGGCATTCAGTACTTC
abundance: .; v_gene: TRBV2; d_gene: TRBD1; j_gene: TRBJ2-2; CDR3aa: CASRGTGTTGELFF; CDR3nt: TGTGCCAGCAGGGGGACAGGGACCACCGGGGAGCTGTTTTTT
abundance: .; v_gene: TRBV19; d_gene: .; j_gene: TRBJ1-1; CDR3aa: CASRDSWNTEAFF; CDR3nt: TGTGCCAGTAGGGACAGTTGGAACACTGAAGCTTTCTTT
abundance: .; v_gene: TRBV30; d_gene: TRBD1; j_gene: TRBJ2-7; CDR3aa: CAWSTGDRAIDEQYF; CDR3nt: TGTGCCTGGAGTACTGGGGACAGGGCTATCGACGAGCAGTACTTC
abundance: .; v_gene: TRBV6-1; d_gene: .; j_gene: TRBJ2-1; CDR3aa: CASSAVGLEGGNEQFF; CDR3nt: TGTGCCAGCAGTGCGGTCGGGCTAGAGGGGGGGAATGAGCAGTTCTTC
abundance: once; v_gene: TRBV10-1; d_gene: .; j_gene: TRBJ2-2; CDR3aa: CASSGGHGELFF; CDR3nt: TGCGCCAGCAGCGGGGGTCACGGGGAGCTGTTTTTT